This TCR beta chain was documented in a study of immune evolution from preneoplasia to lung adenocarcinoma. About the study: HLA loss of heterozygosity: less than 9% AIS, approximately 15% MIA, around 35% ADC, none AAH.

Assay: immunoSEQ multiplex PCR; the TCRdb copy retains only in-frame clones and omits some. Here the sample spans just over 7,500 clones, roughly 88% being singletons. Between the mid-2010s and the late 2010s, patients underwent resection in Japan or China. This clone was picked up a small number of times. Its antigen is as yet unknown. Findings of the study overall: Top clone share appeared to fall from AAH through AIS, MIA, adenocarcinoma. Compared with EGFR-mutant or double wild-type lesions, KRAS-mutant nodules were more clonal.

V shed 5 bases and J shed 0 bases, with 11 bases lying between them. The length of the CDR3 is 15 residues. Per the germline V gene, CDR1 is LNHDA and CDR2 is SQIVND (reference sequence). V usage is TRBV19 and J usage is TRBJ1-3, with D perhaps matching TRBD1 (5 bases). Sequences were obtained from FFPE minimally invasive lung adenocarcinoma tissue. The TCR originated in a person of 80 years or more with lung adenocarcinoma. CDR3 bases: TGTGCCAGTAGTGACACAGGCGCCTCTGGAAACACCATATATTTT. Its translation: CASSDTGASGNTIYF.